This TCR beta chain was identified during a study of cytomegalovirus exposure and HLA in healthy donors. The PCR made use of 60 Vbeta and 13 Jbeta primers. The repertoire was sequenced with immunoSEQ multiplex PCR; TCRdb's copy has only in-frame clones and lacks some. In the table there are about 120,000 clones, about 73% of which are singletons. Regarding this clone: The target antigen is unknown.

Whole-study findings and limits: Researchers counted 150 to 200 TCR beta chains as cytomegalovirus-associated. A previous analysis found most TCR beta V segments productive roughly 90% or roughly 30% of the time. Across donors, presence/absence analyses took sequencing depth to be roughly uniform.

The clonotype comes from a woman aged 25-40 years in good health and CMV-seronegative. Sequenced: PBMCs.

The CDR3 region is CASSVQGTGEQYF. The CDR3 DNA is TGTGCCAGCAGCGTGCAGGGAACTGGCGAGCAGTACTTC. V gene TRBV5-4 combines with J gene TRBJ2-7; tentative D call: TRBD1 (5 bases). The CDR3 sequence is 13 residues long. Germline CDR1 is SGHNT and CDR2 is YYREEE (reference sequence). The ends were cut back, 4 bases at V and 6 bases at J, with 14 bases in the middle.